These T cell receptor beta chains were read from a single sample in a study of T-cell memory formation after mild COVID-19. Via MiXCR, TCRdb re-called the 5' RACE reads, giving one row per CDR3 protein. The table lists roughly 250,000 distinct CDR3 sequences, 16% of them singletons. The sequencing input was PBMCs or a T cell subset sorted from them (not recorded which). Receptors were obtained from a young man who had mild COVID-19 (a few samples of this study predate the infection). Cell type and time point are not known. CDR3s include the opening cysteine and the closing phenylalanine or tryptophan. D genes are given only for firm matches. Clone size is stated in some rows and not others, as once, few, many or a class when expanded.

NA | TRBJ2-3 | TRBV9 | NA | CASSVGPPDTQYF | TGTGCCAGCAGCGTAGGGCCCCCAGATACGCAGTATTTT
NA | TRBJ1-1 | TRBV7-3 | NA | CASSASENTEAFF | TGTGCCAGCAGCGCCAGTGAGAACACTGAAGCTTTCTTT
NA | TRBJ2-1 | TRBV29-1 | few | CSVEQGGVSEQFF | TGCAGCGTTGAGCAGGGGGGGGTATCGGAGCAGTTCTTC
NA | TRBJ2-5 | TRBV6-6 | NA | CASSYSWAGETQYF | TGTGCCAGCAGTTACTCGTGGGCGGGGGAGACCCAGTACTTC
NA | TRBJ2-5 | TRBV7-2 | NA | CASSLYLGTQYF | TGTGCCAGCAGCCTGTACCTGGGGACCCAGTACTTC
NA | TRBJ1-2 | TRBV10-3 | NA | CAITRNPLFGRMFNYGYTF | TGTGCCATCACCCGTAACCCACTTTTTGGCAGGATGTTTAACTATGGCTACACCTTC
NA | TRBJ2-3 | TRBV29-1 | few | CSLTSTDTQYF | TGCAGCTTAACTAGCACAGATACGCAGTATTTT
NA | TRBJ1-1 | TRBV7-9 | NA | CASAPAENTEAFF | TGTGCCAGCGCGCCGGCGGAGAACACTGAAGCTTTCTTT
TRBD1 | TRBJ2-1 | TRBV12-3/TRBV12-4 | NA | CASSGGQGSNEQFF | TGTGCCAGCAGTGGGGGACAGGGGAGTAATGAGCAGTTCTTC
NA | TRBJ2-7 | TRBV29-1 | NA | CSVETGGEQYF | TGCAGCGTTGAGACGGGCGGAGAGCAGTACTTC
NA | TRBJ1-1 | TRBV7-9 | NA | CASSPRRDTEAFF | TGTGCCAGCAGTCCCCGCAGGGACACTGAAGCTTTCTTT
NA | TRBJ1-2 | TRBV28 | NA | CASSPRFSYYGYTF | TGTGCCAGCAGTCCCCGGTTCTCTTACTATGGCTACACCTTC
NA | TRBJ1-4 | TRBV12-3/TRBV12-4 | few | CASSLARGGEKLFF | TGTGCCAGCAGTTTAGCGAGGGGAGGTGAAAAACTGTTTTTT
NA | TRBJ2-3 | TRBV7-9 | few | CASSTPNTDTQYF | TGTGCCAGCAGCACGCCTAACACAGATACGCAGTATTTT
TRBD1 | TRBJ2-4 | TRBV28 | many | CASSFLVATDRGENIQYF | TGTGCCAGCAGTTTTTTAGTGGCAACGGACAGGGGCGAAAACATTCAGTACTTC
TRBD1 | TRBJ2-3 | TRBV5-1 | few | CASSLGQGARDTQYF | TGCGCCAGCAGCTTGGGACAGGGGGCGAGAGATACGCAGTATTTT
TRBD2 | TRBJ2-5 | TRBV20-1 | few | CSARVAPGAGWGETQYF | TGCAGTGCTAGAGTCGCCCCGGGAGCGGGGTGGGGAGAGACCCAGTACTTC
TRBD2 | TRBJ2-5 | TRBV20-1 | NA | CSARGSGGTAGETQYF | TGCAGTGCTAGAGGCAGCGGGGGAACGGCGGGGGAGACCCAGTACTTC
NA | TRBJ1-1 | TRBV6-6 | few | CASSYGRILNTEAFF | TGTGCCAGCAGTTATGGGCGGATTTTGAACACTGAAGCTTTCTTT
NA | TRBJ1-3 | TRBV12-3/TRBV12-4 | few | CASILFSGNTIYF | TGTGCCAGCATTCTTTTCTCTGGAAACACCATATATTTT
NA | TRBJ1-6 | TRBV6-6 | few | CASSYSLVGSSYNSPLHF | TGTGCCAGCAGTTACTCCCTGGTAGGGAGCTCCTATAATTCACCCCTCCACTTT
NA | TRBJ2-1 | TRBV20-1 | NA | CSVRTGNSGEGQFF | TGCAGTGTCCGGACAGGGAACTCAGGGGAGGGGCAGTTCTTC
TRBD2 | TRBJ2-3 | TRBV9 | few | CASSASGGTQYF | TGTGCCAGCAGCGCATCGGGGGGTACGCAGTATTTT
TRBD1 | TRBJ1-1 | TRBV4-1 | NA | CASSPRQGLDAAFF | TGCGCCAGCAGCCCCCGACAGGGTTTGGACGCAGCTTTCTTT